This is a list of T cell receptor beta chains from one sample in a study of response to subunit inactivated influenza vaccine. TCRdb re-derived calls from the RT-PCR reads in MiXCR, one entry per CDR3 protein. The sample contains 300,000 to 350,000 distinct CDR3 sequences, roughly 22% of which appear only once. The specimen comprised PBMCs from blood, sampled about 20 months after vaccination. These receptors were obtained from a man between 50 and 69 years old who received an inactivated influenza vaccine. Each CDR3 is given with its conserved first and last residue. D genes are given only for firm matches. Part of the rows lack a size; the others show once, few, many or a class for expanded clones.

V gene: TRBV20-1
clone size: NA
J gene: TRBJ2-7
D gene: NA
CDR3 protein: CSARGRDFSYEQYF
CDR3 DNA: TGCAGTGCTAGAGGCCGGGACTTCTCCTACGAGCAGTACTTC

V gene: TRBV7-8
clone size: NA
J gene: TRBJ1-4
D gene: NA
CDR3 protein: CASSGGGGNEKLFF
CDR3 DNA: TGTGCCAGCAGCGGTGGGGGTGGTAATGAAAAACTGTTTTTT

V gene: TRBV5-1
clone size: NA
J gene: TRBJ1-1
D gene: NA
CDR3 protein: CASKRDRNTEAFF
CDR3 DNA: TGCGCCAGCAAGCGAGACAGGAACACTGAAGCTTTCTTT

V gene: TRBV12-3/TRBV12-4
clone size: NA
J gene: TRBJ2-7
D gene: NA
CDR3 protein: CASSTLDIYEQYF
CDR3 DNA: TGTGCCAGCAGCACCCTGGACATCTACGAGCAGTACTTC

V gene: TRBV28
clone size: NA
J gene: TRBJ2-7
D gene: NA
CDR3 protein: CASSLLVGPLSYEQYF
CDR3 DNA: TGTGCCAGCAGTCTGCTCGTCGGGCCCCTTTCCTACGAGCAGTACTTC

V gene: TRBV4-3
clone size: few
J gene: TRBJ2-6
D gene: NA
CDR3 protein: CASSQNRRANVLTF
CDR3 DNA: TGCGCCAGCAGCCAGAACAGGAGGGCCAACGTCCTGACTTTC

V gene: TRBV5-1
clone size: few
J gene: TRBJ2-7
D gene: TRBD1
CDR3 protein: CASSLRSGGIYEQYF
CDR3 DNA: TGCGCCAGCAGCTTGAGGTCAGGGGGAATCTACGAGCAGTACTTC

V gene: TRBV30
clone size: many
J gene: TRBJ2-1
D gene: NA
CDR3 protein: CAWSVGRTARSYNEQFF
CDR3 DNA: TGTGCCTGGAGTGTAGGCAGGACCGCGCGCTCCTACAATGAGCAGTTCTTC

V gene: TRBV25-1
clone size: NA
J gene: TRBJ1-5
D gene: NA
CDR3 protein: CASSESTKVNQPQHF
CDR3 DNA: TGTGCCAGCAGTGAAAGTACTAAGGTCAATCAGCCCCAGCATTTT

V gene: TRBV21-1
clone size: few
J gene: TRBJ2-7
D gene: NA
CDR3 protein: CASSSVRAPYEQYF
CDR3 DNA: TGTGCCAGCAGCAGCGTCAGGGCCCCCTACGAGCAGTACTTC

V gene: TRBV6-2/TRBV6-3
clone size: NA
J gene: TRBJ1-1
D gene: NA
CDR3 protein: CASRREQGFNTEAFF
CDR3 DNA: TGTGCCAGCAGACGCGAACAGGGTTTCAACACTGAAGCTTTCTTT

V gene: TRBV7-2
clone size: few
J gene: TRBJ1-5
D gene: TRBD1
CDR3 protein: CASSIDRGRNQPQHF
CDR3 DNA: TGTGCCAGCAGCATTGACAGGGGGCGGAATCAGCCCCAGCATTTT

V gene: TRBV11-1
clone size: few
J gene: TRBJ2-3
D gene: TRBD2
CDR3 protein: CASSPGLGLATDTQYF
CDR3 DNA: TGTGCCAGCAGCCCGGGGTTAGGACTAGCCACGGATACGCAGTATTTT

V gene: TRBV20-1
clone size: NA
J gene: TRBJ1-6
D gene: NA
CDR3 protein: CSASPGGGTHNSPLHF
CDR3 DNA: TGCAGTGCTAGCCCGGGGGGTGGGACACATAATTCACCCCTCCACTTT

V gene: TRBV29-1
clone size: NA
J gene: TRBJ2-5
D gene: NA
CDR3 protein: CSVEGPRQETQYF
CDR3 DNA: TGCAGCGTTGAGGGCCCTCGCCAAGAGACCCAGTACTTC

V gene: TRBV7-8
clone size: NA
J gene: TRBJ1-1
D gene: NA
CDR3 protein: CASSYRDFQGTEAFF
CDR3 DNA: TGTGCCAGCAGCTACCGGGACTTCCAGGGCACTGAAGCTTTCTTT

V gene: TRBV11-2
clone size: many
J gene: TRBJ1-2
D gene: NA
CDR3 protein: CASSLDPGGHGYTF
CDR3 DNA: TGTGCCAGCAGCTTAGATCCGGGGGGCCATGGCTACACCTTC

V gene: TRBV4-1
clone size: few
J gene: TRBJ1-2
D gene: NA
CDR3 protein: CASSQVVNDQGIGGYTF
CDR3 DNA: TGCGCCAGCAGCCAAGTGGTGAACGACCAGGGGATAGGTGGCTACACCTTC

V gene: TRBV6-1
clone size: NA
J gene: TRBJ2-2
D gene: TRBD1
CDR3 protein: CASSTGGRNTGELFF
CDR3 DNA: TGTGCCAGCAGTACAGGGGGTCGGAACACCGGGGAGCTGTTTTTT

V gene: TRBV29-1
clone size: once
J gene: TRBJ2-3
D gene: NA
CDR3 protein: CSVEILGQGTDTQYF
CDR3 DNA: TGCAGCGTTGAAATCCTGGGGCAAGGGACAGATACGCAGTATTTT

V gene: TRBV16
clone size: many
J gene: TRBJ1-4
D gene: NA
CDR3 protein: CASSQSGYEKLFF
CDR3 DNA: TGTGCCAGCAGCCAATCGGGTTATGAAAAACTGTTTTTT

V gene: TRBV18
clone size: few
J gene: TRBJ1-6
D gene: NA
CDR3 protein: CASSPRPGAQGASPLHF
CDR3 DNA: TGTGCCAGCTCACCGCGTCCAGGCGCTCAGGGCGCCTCACCCCTCCACTTT

V gene: TRBV18
clone size: NA
J gene: TRBJ1-5
D gene: TRBD1
CDR3 protein: CASRGQYNQPQHF
CDR3 DNA: TGTGCCAGCCGGGGACAGTACAATCAGCCCCAGCATTTT

V gene: TRBV6-5
clone size: few
J gene: TRBJ2-3
D gene: TRBD2
CDR3 protein: CASSSSAGDARTQYF
CDR3 DNA: TGTGCCAGCAGTTCGTCAGCGGGAGATGCGCGTACGCAGTATTTT

V gene: TRBV2
clone size: few
J gene: TRBJ2-7
D gene: NA
CDR3 protein: CASGATTLRYEQYF
CDR3 DNA: TGTGCCAGCGGTGCTACAACCCTGAGGTACGAGCAGTACTTC

V gene: TRBV7-9
clone size: once
J gene: TRBJ2-7
D gene: NA
CDR3 protein: CASSLFGGGTYEQYF
CDR3 DNA: TGTGCCAGCAGCTTATTTGGGGGAGGCACCTACGAGCAGTACTTC

V gene: TRBV15
clone size: NA
J gene: TRBJ2-5
D gene: NA
CDR3 protein: CATSSPGSLGETQYF
CDR3 DNA: TGTGCCACCAGCAGCCCCGGGTCCCTGGGGGAGACCCAGTACTTC

V gene: TRBV6-1
clone size: few
J gene: TRBJ1-3
D gene: NA
CDR3 protein: CASSDSVNRAGNTIYF
CDR3 DNA: TGTGCCAGCAGTGATTCAGTCAACAGGGCTGGAAACACCATATATTTT

V gene: TRBV25-1
clone size: few
J gene: TRBJ2-2
D gene: TRBD2
CDR3 protein: CASSDSLAGNTGELFF
CDR3 DNA: TGTGCCAGCAGTGATTCGCTAGCGGGGAACACCGGGGAGCTGTTTTTT

V gene: TRBV5-1
clone size: NA
J gene: TRBJ1-1
D gene: TRBD1
CDR3 protein: CASTQGAGNTEAFF
CDR3 DNA: TGCGCCAGCACACAGGGGGCGGGGAACACTGAAGCTTTCTTT

V gene: TRBV27
clone size: NA
J gene: TRBJ2-7
D gene: NA
CDR3 protein: CASGRPDLATEQYF
CDR3 DNA: TGTGCCAGCGGAAGACCTGATCTAGCAACCGAGCAGTACTTC

V gene: TRBV3-1
clone size: NA
J gene: TRBJ2-4
D gene: NA
CDR3 protein: CASSQEGENIQYF
CDR3 DNA: TGTGCCAGCAGCCAAGAGGGGGAAAACATTCAGTACTTC

V gene: TRBV12-3/TRBV12-4
clone size: once
J gene: TRBJ1-3
D gene: NA
CDR3 protein: CASSLRGRNTIYF
CDR3 DNA: TGTGCCAGCAGTTTGCGGGGAAGAAACACCATATATTTT